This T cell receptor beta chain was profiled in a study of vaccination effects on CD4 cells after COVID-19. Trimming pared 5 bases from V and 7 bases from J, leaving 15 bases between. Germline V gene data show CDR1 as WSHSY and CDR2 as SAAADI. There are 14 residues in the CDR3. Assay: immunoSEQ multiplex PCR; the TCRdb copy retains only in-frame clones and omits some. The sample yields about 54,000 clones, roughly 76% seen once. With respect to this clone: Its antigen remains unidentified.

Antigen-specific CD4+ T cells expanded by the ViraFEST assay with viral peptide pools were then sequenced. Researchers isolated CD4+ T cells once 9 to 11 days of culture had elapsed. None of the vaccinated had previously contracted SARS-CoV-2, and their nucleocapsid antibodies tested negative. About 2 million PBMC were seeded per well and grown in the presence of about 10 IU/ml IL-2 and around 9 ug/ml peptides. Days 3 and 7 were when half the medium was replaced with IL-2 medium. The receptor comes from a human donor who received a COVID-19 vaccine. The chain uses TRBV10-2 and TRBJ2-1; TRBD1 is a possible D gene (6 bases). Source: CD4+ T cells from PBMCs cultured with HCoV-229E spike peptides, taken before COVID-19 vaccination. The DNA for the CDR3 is TGCGCCAGCAGTCGGTGGGGGCGAGGGAATGAGCAGTTCTTC. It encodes CASSRWGRGNEQFF.